These 15 T cell receptor beta chains originate from one sample sequenced in a study of T cell changes during pregnancy in multiple sclerosis. Sequencing was performed with immunoSEQ multiplex PCR; in TCRdb, only in-frame clones are kept and a portion is missing. The sample consists of about 70,000 clones, around nine tenths of them appearing once. The input for sequencing was peripheral blood, taken in the third trimester of pregnancy. Receptors originate from a female donor with multiple sclerosis, enrolled in a pregnancy study.

V is TRBV28 and J is TRBJ2-4, with D possibly TRBD1 on 6 matching bases. The CDR3 sequence is 17 residues long. Germline V gene lookup returns CDR1 MDHEN and CDR2 SYDVKM. V lost 5 bases to trimming and J lost 0 bases, with 17 bases between them. CDR3 nucleotide sequence: TGTGCCAGCAGTACAAGGACAGTCCCTCTAGCCAAAAACATTCAGTACTTC. It encodes CASSTRTVPLAKNIQYF.

Concerning this clone itself: The same CDR3 can be traced to other DNA sequences in this sample. V gene TRBV7-2 combines with J gene TRBJ1-2; D is perhaps TRBD1 (5 bases). The ends were cut back, 1 base at V and 5 bases at J, with 8 bases in the middle. From germline, CDR1 is SGHTA and CDR2 FQGNSA. The CDR3 runs 13 residues. Here the CDR3 DNA reads TGTGCCAGCAGCTTAGGACAGAATTATGGCTACACCTTC. It translates to CASSLGQNYGYTF.

The chain employs TRBV7-9 and TRBJ2-7; tentative D call: TRBD1 (6 bases). The V and J ends lost 4 bases and 3 bases respectively, with 19 bases between them. Germline values: CDR1 SEHNR, CDR2 FQNEAQ (reference sequence). The CDR3 spans 16 residues. The CDR3 spells CASSSTSPGGNYEQYF. The CDR3 coding sequence is TGTGCCAGCAGCTCTACCTCCCCTGGGGGCAACTACGAGCAGTACTTC.

J is TRBJ1-2 and V is TRBV30; tentative D call: TRBD1 (5 bases). The CDR3 totals 14 residues. Trimming took 2 bases from V and 1 from J, leaving 11 bases between them. From germline, CDR1 is GTSNPN and CDR2 SVGIG (reference sequence). CDR3: CAWSWGDYNYGYTF. CDR3 DNA sequence: TGTGCCTGGAGTTGGGGGGATTATAACTATGGCTACACCTTC. The variable domain in full, with the rest retrieved from reference TRBV30 and TRBJ1-2, is SQTIHQWPATLVQPVGSPLSLECTVEGTSNPNLYWYRQAAGRGLQLLFYSVGIGQISSEVPQNLSASRPQDRQFILSSKKLLLSDSGFYLCAWSWGDYNYGYTFGSGTRLTVV.

The J gene is TRBJ2-5, the V gene TRBV10-1, with TRBD2 matching 10 bases. From germline, CDR1 is WNHNN and CDR2 SYGVQD (reference sequence). V gave up 7 bases and J gave up 4 bases; unmatched junction bases: 6. CDR3 length: 14 residues. CDR3 sequence: CASNPGLATETQYF. The DNA for the CDR3 is TGCGCCAGCAACCCGGGACTAGCGACAGAGACCCAGTACTTC.

V usage is TRBV7-9 and J usage is TRBJ2-1, with TRBD2 matching over 7 bases. In germline, CDR1 is SEHNR, CDR2 FQNEAQ (reference sequence). The CDR3 contains 12 residues. Trimming cost V 3 bases and J 14 bases; bases outside gene matches: 7. CDR3 DNA sequence: TGTGCCAGCAGCTTGGGGGGAGGGCCTGAGTTCTTC. Translated: CASSLGGGPEFF.

The chain is built from TRBV4-1 and TRBJ1-2; weak D call: TRBD1 (6 bases). Germline lookup yields CDR1 MGHRA and CDR2 YSYEKL. This CDR3 contains 12 residues. V shed 2 bases and J shed 5 bases, with 6 bases lying between them. The CDR3 nucleotides read TGCGCCAGCAGCCAAACAGGGTATGGCTACACCTTC. As protein: CASSQTGYGYTF.

The chain combines TRBV19 with TRBJ1-5; D remains unclear. Germline values: CDR1 LNHDA, CDR2 SQIVND (reference sequence). The CDR3 consists of 13 residues. Trimming pared 5 bases from V and 11 bases from J, leaving 16 bases between. CDR3 protein: CASSLRVVSAQHF. As DNA, the CDR3 is TGTGCCAGTAGTCTCCGGGTAGTATCGGCCCAGCATTTT.

This clone was counted a few times. V usage is TRBV30 and J usage is TRBJ1-1, with 8 bases that match TRBD1. In germline, CDR1 is GTSNPN, CDR2 SVGIG (reference sequence). The CDR3 has 13 residues. V lost 3 bases, J lost 1 base, and 1 base stayed unmatched. CDR3: CAWRQGANTEAFF. The CDR3 DNA reads TGTGCCTGGAGGCAGGGGGCGAACACTGAAGCTTTCTTT.

The chain's CDR3 is CAWSVQAGPWNEQFF. Here the CDR3 DNA reads TGTGCCTGGAGTGTACAGGCAGGGCCCTGGAATGAGCAGTTCTTC. This chain joins TRBV30 and TRBJ2-1; TRBD1 is a possible D gene (5 bases). Deletions cut 0 bases from V and 7 bases from J, with 16 bases between. The CDR3 consists of 15 residues. Germline CDR1 reads GTSNPN; CDR2 reads SVGIG (reference sequence).

The V and J genes are TRBV19 and TRBJ2-1, with D unclear. Germline lookup yields CDR1 LNHDA and CDR2 SQIVND (reference sequence). V lost 5 bases and J 0 bases, leaving 17 bases between the germline ends. There are 17 residues in the CDR3. CDR3 residues: CASSAVWSGPSYNEQFF. For the CDR3, the DNA is TGTGCCAGTAGTGCCGTCTGGTCTGGGCCCTCCTACAATGAGCAGTTCTTC.

V is TRBV18 and J is TRBJ2-1; D ambiguous. Trimming cost V 0 bases and J 6 bases, with 6 bases left between them. The CDR3 has 13 amino acids. Germline-derived CDR1 and CDR2 are KGHSH and LQKENI. The CDR3 loop is CASSPPSFNEQFF. Written as DNA, the CDR3 is TGTGCCAGCTCACCACCGAGTTTCAATGAGCAGTTCTTC. The variable domain in full, completed from reference TRBV18 and TRBJ2-1, reads NAGVMQNPRHLVRRRGQEARLRCSPMKGHSHVYWYRQLPEEGLKFMVYLQKENIIDESGMPKERFSAEFPKEGPSILRIQQVVRGDSAAYFCASSPPSFNEQFFGPGTRLTVL.

The chain uses TRBV5-4 and TRBJ2-2, with D uncertain. Trimming stripped 3 bases from V and 13 bases from J, with 10 bases between. Germline V gene sequence: CDR1 SGHNT, CDR2 YYREEE (reference sequence). The length of the CDR3 is 11 residues. CDR3 protein: CASSYEKRLFF. In DNA form, the CDR3 reads TGTGCCAGCAGCTACGAAAAGAGGCTGTTTTTT.

The gene calls are TRBV9 and TRBJ1-6; D call uncertain. The germline V and J ends were trimmed by 0 bases and 8 bases, with 3 bases remaining between them. Germline CDR1 reads SGDLS; CDR2 reads YYNGEE. The CDR3 is made up of 12 amino acids. The CDR3 coding sequence is TGTGCCAGCAGCGTAGCTGATTCACCCCTCCACTTT. Amino acid sequence: CASSVADSPLHF.

Only one count was recorded for this clone. The rearrangement uses TRBV4-1 and TRBJ1-1; the match to TRBD1 covers 12 bases. The V gene end was trimmed by 4 bases and the J gene end by 5 bases; junction bases not matched to a gene: 17. CDR3 length: 19 amino acids. The germline V gene has CDR1 MGHRA and CDR2 YSYEKL. The CDR3 DNA follows: TGCGCCAGCAGCCCCCAATCGGGACAGGGGGCGCGGGAGAGGACTGAAGCTTTCTTT. Protein: CASSPQSGQGARERTEAFF.